Following are 25 T cell receptor beta chains from one sample sequenced in a study of regulatory T cells in long-lasting Graves disease (dated by TCRdb to about 2021). Receptor amplification or capture employed multiplex PCR. Sequencing instrument: Illumina HiSeq 4000. TCR beta libraries were built with iRepertoire HTBI primers and Arm-PCR amplification of CDR3 regions. TCRdb trimmed public reads at Q25 via fastp, called clones via MiXCR and kept in-frame beta chains. Each entry is one CDR3 protein sequence, shown with its most common DNA and genes. This sample gives about 400,000 distinct CDR3 sequences in total; 15% of them show up just once. Of the sample, over 7.5% is held by the ten largest clones. The time point label here, explained by the study, means: newly diagnosed GD, antithyroid drugs for less than 3 months. RNA was extracted from PBMCs in TRIzol for both TCR sequencing and RNA sequencing.

Another study also made use of these data, one on T cells in Graves' hyperthyroidism and ophthalmopathy.

This material consisted of peripheral blood mononuclear cells (PBMCs), taken at new diagnosis, from a patient treated with antithyroid drugs. The source of these receptors is a woman aged 40-49 years with Graves disease. Donor details come from another sample of the same person, matched by shared clones.

This clonotype showed up many times. The chain uses TRBV27 and TRBJ2-6; TRBD1 might be the D (6 bases). The CDR3 contains 17 residues. The germline V and J ends were trimmed by 2 bases and 0 bases, with 11 bases remaining between them. Germline lookup yields CDR1 MNHEY and CDR2 SMNVEV (reference sequence). The CDR3 loop reads CASSLLQGPSGANVLTF. The CDR3, as DNA: TGTGCCAGCAGTTTACTACAGGGACCCTCTGGGGCCAACGTCCTGACTTTC.

This chain's CDR3 is CASSPRSRGSNYGYTF. CDR3 nucleotides: TGCGCCAGCAGCCCCCGGTCCAGGGGGTCGAACTATGGCTACACCTTC. The rearrangement links TRBV5-1 to TRBJ1-2, with 7 bases that match TRBD1. The CDR3 is 16 amino acids. The ends lost 4 bases at V and 2 bases at J; junction bases unmatched: 11. Germline loops: CDR1 SGHRS, CDR2 YFSETQ.

Many counts were recorded for this clonotype. The J gene is TRBJ2-7, the V gene TRBV12-3 or TRBV12-4; D is possibly TRBD2 (6 bases). The CDR3 length is 14 residues. V dropped 2 bases and J dropped 4 bases, with 12 bases sitting between them. Here the CDR3 reads CASSLSLGTYEQYF. The CDR3 DNA is TGTGCCAGCAGTTTAAGCCTGGGGACTTACGAGCAGTACTTC.

The chain's CDR3 is CASIFQTSGTGELFF. The DNA of the CDR3 is TGTGCCAGCATTTTTCAGACTAGCGGCACCGGGGAGCTGTTTTTT. The chain joins TRBV6-1 to TRBJ2-2; 9 bases agree with TRBD2. Germline V gene data show CDR1 as MNHNS and CDR2 as SASEGT. The V segment lost 7 bases and the J segment 4 bases; nucleotides outside the gene matches: 7. The CDR3 spans 15 residues.

There are many counts of this clonotype. CDR3 protein: CASSEPTVGEAFF. The CDR3 DNA reads as TGTGCCAGCAGTGAACCCACTGTCGGTGAAGCTTTCTTT. The V and J genes are TRBV6-1 and TRBJ1-1; D remains unclear. Per germline, CDR1 MNHNS and CDR2 SASEGT. V was clipped by 2 bases and J by 7 bases, with 11 bases between them. CDR3 length equals 13 residues.

This clonotype was seen only a few times. This chain uses TRBV18 with TRBJ1-5; D unclear. Germline values: CDR1 KGHSH, CDR2 LQKENI. V was pared by 6 bases and J by 0 bases, with 9 bases between. The CDR3 is 14 amino acids. This CDR3 is CASSAEHSNQPQHF. CDR3 nucleotide sequence: TGTGCCAGCTCGGCGGAGCATAGCAATCAGCCCCAGCATTTT.

The chain links TRBV6-1 to TRBJ2-6, with D perhaps being TRBD1 or TRBD2 (5 bases each). The CDR3 runs to 18 residues. V was pared by 6 bases and J by 0 bases, with 18 bases between. Germline loops: CDR1 MNHNS, CDR2 SASEGT. Here the CDR3 reads CASSAPGGGTSGANVLTF. In DNA, the CDR3 is TGTGCCAGCAGCGCACCGGGTGGGGGAACCTCTGGGGCCAACGTCCTGACTTTC.

Comment on this clonotype: The CDR3 carries no conserved terminal phenylalanine or tryptophan, so it likely arises from a read error. No DNA is shown, since the ends of the CDR3 on it are uncertain; the CDR3 is the one TCRdb lists. The rearrangement uses TRBV11-1 and TRBJ2-7; the DNA was not used to check the table's D call, TRBD1. CDR1 is SGHAT and CDR2 is FQDESV in the germline V gene (reference sequence). Termini included, the CDR3 measures 9 amino acids. This CDR3 is CASSLKRTG.

The chain is built from TRBV9 and TRBJ2-5, with no clear D. This CDR3 spans 15 amino acids. From germline, CDR1 is SGDLS and CDR2 YYNGEE. The V gene lost 0 bases and the J gene lost 2 bases, with 11 bases spanning the gap. CDR3 coding DNA: TGTGCCAGCAGCGTAGCGATTAACAGACAAGAGACCCAGTACTTC. This gives the protein CASSVAINRQETQYF.

This clonotype was seen ten or more times. This chain links TRBV28 with TRBJ2-7; D gene uncertain. The V end lost 8 bases, the J end lost 1 base, and 9 bases lay between the germline ends. Per germline, CDR1 MDHEN and CDR2 SYDVKM. CDR3 length: 12 residues. Written as DNA, the CDR3 is TGTGCCAGCGTCGACACTTCCTACGAGCAGTACTTC. It translates to CASVDTSYEQYF.

This clonotype was seen ten or more times. The rearrangement joins TRBV6-5 to TRBJ1-2; 9 bases fit TRBD1. This CDR3 comprises 16 residues. Germline assignment: CDR1 MNHEY and CDR2 SVGAGI. The V gene end was trimmed by 4 bases and the J gene end by 6 bases; junction bases not matched to a gene: 12. The CDR3 DNA reads TGTGCCAGCAGTTGGACTGCGGACAGGGGATTTCATGGCTACACCTTC. This codes for CASSWTADRGFHGYTF.

This clonotype was counted at least ten times. The chain combines TRBV10-2 with TRBJ2-7, with D perhaps TRBD1 (8 bases). V was cut by 5 bases and J by 5 bases, with 16 bases left in between. This CDR3 region has 14 residues. Germline CDR1 is WSHSY and CDR2 is SAAADI. In DNA, the CDR3 is TGCGCCAGCAGTACAGGGGGGGGTATAGACGAGCAGTACTTC. Translating it yields CASSTGGGIDEQYF.

The CDR3 DNA is TGTGCCATCAGTGAGTCAGCCGCCGGGACTAGCGGGAAGGCAGATACGCAGTATTTT. Protein: CAISESAAGTSGKADTQYF. V and J are TRBV10-3 and TRBJ2-3; TRBD2 matches 13 bases. The CDR3 covers 19 residues. The trim removed 0 bases at V and 4 bases at J, leaving 10 bases unmatched. CDR1 and CDR2 from the germline V gene are ENHRY and SYGVKD.

Many counts were recorded for this clonotype. The chain uses TRBV18 and TRBJ2-2; D perhaps matches TRBD2 (5 bases). The germline CDR1 and CDR2 sequences are KGHSH and LQKENI. The CDR3 covers 14 residues. Trimming removed 1 base at V and 6 bases at J, with 9 bases between. CDR3 loop: CASSPLGESGELFF. CDR3 in DNA: TGTGCCAGCTCACCACTCGGGGAGTCCGGGGAGCTGTTTTTT. The variable domain in full, with the rest retrieved from reference TRBV18 and TRBJ2-2, is NAGVMQNPRHLVRRRGQEARLRCSPMKGHSHVYWYRQLPEEGLKFMVYLQKENIIDESGMPKERFSAEFPKEGPSILRIQQVVRGDSAAYFCASSPLGESGELFFGEGSRLTVL.

A note on this clonotype: This may arise from a read error, as a much more abundant clone is one base away. The rearrangement joins TRBV6-9 to TRBJ2-2, with D possibly being TRBD2 (6 bases). Germline V gives CDR1 MNHGY, CDR2 SVAAGI. This CDR3 contains 15 residues. For the CDR3, the DNA is TGCGCCAGCAGTGCGGCGGGATCGAACGCCGGGGAGCTGTTTTTT. It is translated as CASSAAGSNAGELFF.

In this sample, this clonotype turned up many times. This chain connects TRBV2 to TRBJ1-1; D is unresolved. This CDR3 contains 10 residues. Trimming removed 9 bases from V and 2 bases from J, with 4 bases in between. The germline CDR1 and CDR2 sequences are SNHLY and FYNNEI. The CDR3 DNA follows: TGTGCCAGAGGCAACACTGAAGCTTTCTTT. It yields the protein CARGNTEAFF.

This clonotype was recorded a few times. This chain connects TRBV11-3 to TRBJ1-4; perhaps TRBD1 as D (6 bases). The CDR3 is made up of 15 amino acids. V lost 5 bases and J lost 3, with 13 bases in between. Germline V gene lookup returns CDR1 SGHNT and CDR2 YENEEA. CDR3 amino acids: CASSPPGEANEKLFF. The CDR3 coding sequence is TGTGCCAGCAGCCCGCCAGGGGAAGCTAATGAAAAACTGTTTTTT.

The V call is TRBV7-9, the J call TRBJ1-2; no clear D. Germline V CDR1 and CDR2: SEHNR, FQNEAQ (reference sequence). The ends were cut back, 1 base at V and 2 bases at J, with 11 bases in the middle. The CDR3 contains 15 residues. CDR3 loop: CASSLGGPSNYGYTF. The CDR3 DNA reads as TGTGCCAGCAGCTTAGGGGGTCCGAGCAACTATGGCTACACCTTC.

This clonotype was counted many times. The rearrangement joins TRBV28 to TRBJ1-4; 7 bases match TRBD1. The germline V gene has CDR1 MDHEN and CDR2 SYDVKM. Losses at the gene ends were 5 bases for V and 8 bases for J; bases not matched to a gene: 5. The CDR3 totals 13 residues. DNA for the CDR3: TGTGCCAGCAGTAGGGGGCCGACGGAAAAACTGTTTTTT. Amino acids: CASSRGPTEKLFF. Combining the CDR3 with reference TRBV28 and TRBJ1-4 gives the whole variable domain DVKVTQSSRYLVKRTGEKVFLECVQDMDHENMFWYRQDPGLGLRLIYFSYDVKMKEKGDIPEGYSVSREKKERFSLILESASTNQTSMYLCASSRGPTEKLFFGSGTQLSVL.

The chain has TRBV20-1 and TRBJ2-2; 7 nucleotides agree with TRBD1. The CDR3 sequence is 15 residues long. Germline V gene lookup returns CDR1 DFQATT and CDR2 SNEGSKA (reference sequence). The V gene end was trimmed by 0 bases and the J gene end by 0 bases; junction bases not matched to a gene: 1. CDR3 coding DNA: TGCAGTGCTAGAGATCAGGGGGCGAACACCGGGGAGCTGTTTTTT. Translated, it gives CSARDQGANTGELFF.

The chain carries TRBV7-2 and TRBJ2-3; 7 positions agree with TRBD2. V shed 5 bases, J shed 2 bases, and the junction held 10 bases outside the gene matches. Germline V gene lookup returns CDR1 SGHTA and CDR2 FQGNSA. CDR3 length equals 16 residues. DNA of the CDR3: TGTGCCAGCAGCCAACCTCGGGACTATTTCACAGATACGCAGTATTTT. The encoded protein is CASSQPRDYFTDTQYF.

This clonotype showed up many times. The chain has TRBV28 and TRBJ2-4, with D possibly called TRBD1 or TRBD2 (5 bases each). Germline V lookup: CDR1 MDHEN, CDR2 SYDVKM. V was shortened by 7 bases and J by 5 bases, with 15 bases between the two germline ends. The CDR3 is 14 residues long. CDR3 sequence (DNA): TGTGCCAGCACCCGAGGGGACCTACAAAACATTCAGTACTTC. Its translation: CASTRGDLQNIQYF.

This clonotype was counted many times. The gene calls are TRBV4-3 and TRBJ1-6; D not certain. V lost 0 bases and J lost 9, with 15 bases in between. This CDR3 has 16 residues. The germline V gene has CDR1 LGHNA and CDR2 YSLEER. In DNA, the CDR3 is TGCGCCAGCAGCCAAGAATCGACCGAGGCAGGTTCACCCCTCCACTTT. As protein: CASSQESTEAGSPLHF.

This chain connects TRBV30 to TRBJ2-7; possibly TRBD2 for D (5 bases). The germline V gene has CDR1 GTSNPN and CDR2 SVGIG (reference sequence). The CDR3 runs to 15 residues. V was shortened by 2 bases and J by 2 bases, with 16 bases between the two germline ends. The CDR3, as DNA: TGTGCCTGGAGTACCCGACTGACGGGAACCTACGAGCAGTACTTC. Protein: CAWSTRLTGTYEQYF.

This chain uses TRBV3-1 with TRBJ1-5; possible D gene TRBD1, 6 bases. The V end was cut by 0 bases, the J end by 2 bases, with 11 bases between. Germline V gene lookup returns CDR1 LGHDT and CDR2 YNNKEL (reference sequence). The CDR3 sequence is 16 residues long. The CDR3 bases are TGTGCCAGCAGCCAAGATGGAGGGGGAGGCAATCAGCCCCAGCATTTT. It codes for CASSQDGGGGNQPQHF.